This T cell receptor (beta chain) appears in the sequencing data of a study of glioma-infiltrating T cells. Study findings and constraints: Above-expected tissue-blood divergence occurred in all gliomas, most in low-grade ones. Tissue and blood shared very few CDR3 sequences.

This CDR3 contains 16 residues. CDR1 and CDR2 (germline): SGHTA, FQGNSA. Trimming stripped 3 bases from V and 4 bases from J, with 17 bases between. This clonotype was seen ten or more times. Its specificity is not known. A much larger clone lies one base from this, so it may be a read error. Using RNA template, CDR3s of TCR alpha and beta were amplified with iRepertoire arm-PCR. One-step reverse transcription and amplification started from approximately 100-400 ng of tissue mRNA or PBMC total RNA. TCRdb reprocessed the multiplex PCR reads via MiXCR and lists one record per CDR3 protein. The profile shows 100,000 to 150,000 distinct CDR3 sequences, approximately 23% of them singletons.

J is TRBJ2-3 and V is TRBV7-2; a weak D match, TRBD2 (6 bases). The sequence was collected from a human donor with low-grade glioma or glioblastoma, undergoing nonglioma brain surgery, or in good health (not recorded which). Sequenced input: glioma tissue, nonneoplastic brain tissue, or PBMCs (not recorded which). CDR3 sequence (DNA): TGTGCCAGCAGCTTGGGTGAGACTAGACGGGCAGATACGCAGTATTTT. Translating it yields CASSLGETRRADTQYF.